These T cell receptor beta chains were read from a single sample in a study of T cells in tumors after PD-1 blockade. The protocol was immunoSEQ multiplex PCR, while the TCRdb copy is restricted to in-frame clones and leaves out a portion. Among tens of thousands of clones listed, about four fifths were seen once. The material sequenced was PBMCs, taken before anti-PD-1 treatment. The receptors were gathered from a human donor with basal cell carcinoma. The CDR3 runs from the conserved cysteine through the conserved F or W. The D gene is left open where the match is weak. Part of the rows lack a size; the others show once, few, many or a class for expanded clones.

v_call	j_call	d_call	clone_size	cdr3_aa	cdr3_nt
TRBV7-7	TRBJ2-5	TRBD1	-	CASSPGAGGIGTQYF	TGTGCCAGCAGCCCCGGGGCAGGGGGAATAGGGACCCAGTACTTC
TRBV3-1/TRBV3-2	TRBJ2-7	-	-	CASSGVWQRSSYEQYF	TGTGCCAGCAGCGGCGTGTGGCAGCGTAGCTCCTACGAGCAGTACTTC
TRBV6-1	TRBJ2-2	-	-	CASSEEGHLNTGELFF	TGTGCCAGCAGTGAAGAGGGCCACTTGAACACCGGGGAGCTGTTTTTT
TRBV28	TRBJ2-3	TRBD2	-	CASSSLSGLAERTDTQYF	TGTGCCAGCAGTTCCCTAAGCGGGCTAGCGGAACGCACAGATACGCAGTATTTT
TRBV5-4	TRBJ2-7	TRBD1	once	CASSLAGTGSYEQYF	TGTGCCAGCAGCCTCGCGGGGACAGGGTCCTACGAGCAGTACTTC
TRBV7-9	TRBJ2-1	-	-	CASSLASGYEQFF	TGTGCCAGCAGCTTAGCTTCTGGTTATGAGCAGTTCTTC
TRBV19	TRBJ1-3	-	-	CASSINSLGNTIYF	TGTGCCAGTAGTATCAACAGCTTGGGAAACACCATATATTTT
TRBV28	TRBJ1-2	TRBD1	-	CAIATGTYGYTF	TGTGCCATTGCGACAGGGACCTATGGCTACACCTTC
TRBV7-3	TRBJ2-2	-	-	CASSEGGGTGELFF	TGTGCCAGCAGTGAGGGAGGCGGCACCGGGGAGCTGTTTTTT
TRBV27	TRBJ2-3	-	-	CASSLFSPRSVDTQYF	TGTGCCAGCAGTTTATTTTCTCCGCGGTCTGTGGATACGCAGTATTTT
TRBV10-3	TRBJ1-1	TRBD1	few	CAISEPRTGGMNTEAFF	TGTGCCATCAGTGAGCCCCGGACAGGGGGAATGAACACTGAAGCTTTCTTT
TRBV29-1	TRBJ1-5	TRBD1	-	CSVRTGTGGHSNQPQHF	TGCAGCGTACGGACCGGGACAGGGGGTCATAGCAATCAGCCCCAGCATTTT
TRBV10-3	TRBJ2-1	-	few	CAISVSDTGTYNEQFF	TGTGCCATCAGTGTTTCGGATACCGGGACCTACAATGAGCAGTTCTTC
TRBV19	TRBJ1-2	-	medium-sized	CASSMGYGYTF	TGTGCCAGTAGTATGGGGTATGGCTACACCTTC
TRBV30	TRBJ1-5	-	-	CAWSVGQNQPQHF	TGTGCCTGGAGTGTAGGGCAGAATCAGCCCCAGCATTTT
TRBV11-1	TRBJ2-1	TRBD2	-	CASTIGAGGPLNEQFF	TGTGCCAGCACTATCGGCGCGGGAGGGCCTTTGAATGAGCAGTTCTTC
TRBV3-1/TRBV3-2	TRBJ2-7	-	-	CASSQRVDLNLQYF	TGTGCCAGCAGCCAGAGAGTAGACTTGAATTTACAGTACTTC
TRBV3-1/TRBV3-2	TRBJ1-4	-	-	CASSLRGGNEKLFF	TGTGCCAGCAGCCTCAGAGGGGGTAATGAAAAACTGTTTTTT
TRBV9	TRBJ2-7	-	-	CASSVEPGGSYEQYF	TGTGCCAGCAGCGTAGAACCCGGTGGATCCTACGAGCAGTACTTC
TRBV3-1/TRBV3-2	TRBJ1-4	-	-	CASSLSRPTNEKLFF	TGTGCCAGCAGTCTCTCGAGGCCAACTAATGAAAAACTGTTTTTT
TRBV18	TRBJ2-5	-	-	CASSPAAQETQYF	TGTGCCAGCTCACCGGCCGCTCAAGAGACCCAGTACTTC
TRBV28	TRBJ1-6	-	-	CASSLRGRGLGDSPLHF	TGTGCCAGCAGTTTAAGGGGACGAGGACTGGGGGATTCACCCCTCCACTTT
TRBV5-4	TRBJ2-5	-	-	CASSLDVRVRRETQYF	TGTGCCAGCAGCTTGGATGTCAGGGTTAGAAGGGAGACCCAGTACTTC
TRBV5-1	TRBJ2-7	TRBD2	-	CASRGRGSFNEQYF	TGCGCCAGCAGGGGGAGGGGATCTTTCAACGAGCAGTACTTC
TRBV10-1	TRBJ1-1	-	-	CASSESRWVDTEAFF	TGCGCCAGCAGTGAGTCGAGGTGGGTCGACACTGAAGCTTTCTTT
TRBV19	TRBJ2-3	-	-	CASSSRARTDTQYF	TGTGCCAGTAGCTCGAGGGCTCGCACAGATACGCAGTATTTT
TRBV2	TRBJ1-5	TRBD1	-	CASSPGTGNQPQHF	TGTGCCAGCAGCCCCGGGACAGGAAATCAGCCCCAGCATTTT
TRBV6-1	TRBJ2-7	TRBD1	-	CASSGTTGGRAYEQYF	TGTGCCAGCAGTGGTACCACAGGGGGCCGCGCCTACGAGCAGTACTTC
TRBV5-1	TRBJ2-7	-	-	CASSFGGFEQYF	TGCGCCAGCAGCTTCGGGGGATTCGAGCAGTACTTC
TRBV2	TRBJ2-5	-	once	CASSDGGRKQETQYF	TGTGCCAGCAGTGACGGGGGACGGAAACAAGAGACCCAGTACTTC
TRBV9	TRBJ2-5	-	-	CASSVGPQETQYF	TGTGCCAGCAGCGTAGGGCCCCAAGAGACCCAGTACTTC
TRBV28	TRBJ1-1	-	-	CASSLWKGLNTEAFF	TGTGCCAGCAGTTTATGGAAGGGTTTGAACACTGAAGCTTTCTTT
TRBV9	TRBJ1-5	-	-	CASSVGAYSNQPQHF	TGTGCCAGCAGCGTAGGGGCGTATAGCAATCAGCCCCAGCATTTT
TRBV19	TRBJ1-3	-	-	CASSDTVGSGNTIYF	TGTGCCAGTAGTGACACCGTCGGCTCTGGAAACACCATATATTTT
TRBV29-1	TRBJ2-2	TRBD1	-	CSVELGDSNTGELFF	TGCAGCGTTGAGCTCGGGGACAGTAACACCGGGGAGCTGTTTTTT
TRBV15	TRBJ2-7	TRBD2	-	CATSRDGTSGHYEQYF	TGTGCCACCAGCAGAGATGGGACTAGCGGCCACTACGAGCAGTACTTC
TRBV28	TRBJ2-3	TRBD2	-	CASSEREKDTQYF	TGTGCCAGCTCGGAGCGGGAGAAAGATACGCAGTATTTT
TRBV28	TRBJ2-5	-	-	CASSPKSWGQETQYF	TGTGCCAGCAGTCCAAAATCGTGGGGTCAAGAGACCCAGTACTTC
TRBV6-6	TRBJ1-2	-	-	CASSYSVSSDGYTF	TGTGCCAGCAGTTACTCGGTCAGTAGCGATGGCTACACCTTC
TRBV7-9	TRBJ1-1	-	few	CASSPIMNTEAFF	TGTGCCAGCAGCCCTATTATGAACACTGAAGCTTTCTTT
TRBV2	TRBJ1-1	-	-	CASSAWGTADTEAFF	TGTGCCAGCAGTGCTTGGGGGACGGCTGACACTGAAGCTTTCTTT